This T cell receptor beta chain emerged from a study of T cell responses to AZD1222 COVID-19 vaccine. Overall study findings and caveats: Clonal diversity was possibly underestimated, and the donors were mostly white British, with more females.

The protocol was immunoSEQ multiplex PCR, while the TCRdb copy is restricted to in-frame clones and leaves out a portion. The sample gives 110,000 to 150,000 clones, 85% to 95% of which show up once; roughly 12% is in the top ten. Notes on this clone: The antigen remains undetermined.

The specimen comprised peripheral blood, sampled after recovery from COVID-19. This receptor was identified in an adult who had recovered from COVID-19.

The CDR3 DNA follows: TGTGCCTCAGGGTGGAATCAGGAGACCCAGTACTTC. It translates to CASGWNQETQYF. This rearrangement joins TRBV27 to TRBJ2-5; a weak D match, TRBD1 (5 bases). Trimming stripped 11 bases from V and 5 bases from J, with 15 bases between. The germline gives CDR1 MNHEY, CDR2 SMNVEV (reference sequence). The CDR3 has 12 amino acids.